The subject of this entry is one T cell receptor (beta chain). Its antigen is undetermined. Researchers attached unique molecular identifiers to individual cDNA molecules. MiXCR, applied by TCRdb to the 5' RACE reads, yields one record per CDR3 protein. The sample holds 43,000 or so distinct CDR3 sequences, roughly 7.3% seen once. This sample is part of a study of early T cells in non-severe SARS-CoV-2 infection. In the study overall: Chains from this unsorted whole-blood bulk RNA could not be paired.

Study-level findings and limits: There was a bias toward anti-spike CD8 responses in VDJdb matching, which missed private and CD4 specificities.

V lost 3 bases and J lost 0, with 11 bases in between. Germline V gene sequence: CDR1 KGHDR, CDR2 SFDVKD. The CDR3 length is 15 residues. This clonotype originated in an adult who was a healthcare worker with PCR-confirmed SARS-CoV-2 infection or an uninfected control (not recorded which). The sequenced material came from whole blood. V is TRBV24-1 and J is TRBJ2-7, with D perhaps given as TRBD1 or TRBD2 (5 bases each). CDR3: CATSDPGSNSYEQYF. The CDR3 DNA reads as TGTGCCACCAGTGATCCAGGGAGCAACTCCTACGAGCAGTACTTC.